These T cell receptor beta chains were read from a single sample in a study of shared clonotypes between healthy human individuals. Profiled with immunoSEQ multiplex PCR; TCRdb holds only in-frame clones, not every one. The top ten clones hold under 0.15% of a sample with about 2 million clones, roughly 94% of them seen once. Sequencing was carried out using naive CD4+ T cells sorted from blood. These receptors all stem from a man in his late teens or twenties in good health. The CDR3 runs from the conserved cysteine through the conserved F or W. Fields, in order: V gene, J gene, CDR3 protein.

v_gene: TRBV11-3; j_gene: TRBJ2-7; CDR3aa: CASSLGTGYEQYF
v_gene: TRBV30; j_gene: TRBJ2-7; CDR3aa: CAWSVRWDSYEQYF
v_gene: TRBV30; j_gene: TRBJ1-2; CDR3aa: CAWMRRPPDGYTF
v_gene: TRBV9; j_gene: TRBJ1-1; CDR3aa: CASSVEGGSGEAFF
v_gene: TRBV7-9; j_gene: TRBJ2-2; CDR3aa: CASSLVATNTGELFF
v_gene: TRBV6-5; j_gene: TRBJ2-2; CDR3aa: CASSSGGTGTGELFF
v_gene: TRBV6-4; j_gene: TRBJ1-1; CDR3aa: CASRGQGGTEAFF
v_gene: TRBV30; j_gene: TRBJ1-2; CDR3aa: CAWRRTQGGYTF
v_gene: TRBV4-1; j_gene: TRBJ2-3; CDR3aa: CASSPSGGRNTDTQYF
v_gene: TRBV4-2; j_gene: TRBJ1-6; CDR3aa: CASSQDLIGQGLLYNSPLHF
v_gene: TRBV28; j_gene: TRBJ2-7; CDR3aa: CASSLGSGPYEQYF
v_gene: TRBV4-3; j_gene: TRBJ1-1; CDR3aa: CASSQDGGRTEAFF
v_gene: TRBV2; j_gene: TRBJ2-3; CDR3aa: CASNKGTSGGTDTQYF
v_gene: TRBV11-3; j_gene: TRBJ2-7; CDR3aa: CASSLGPLEQYF